Detailed here is one T cell receptor beta chain. The repertoire was sequenced with immunoSEQ multiplex PCR; TCRdb's copy has only in-frame clones and lacks some. The repertoire holds roughly 30,000 clones, 85% seen once, with more than 12% in the top ten. The CDR3 length is 13 residues. Germline CDR1 reads SGHNT; CDR2 reads YENEEA. V was trimmed by 5 bases and J by 11 bases, leaving 18 bases between them. These data come from a study of blood T cell repertoires in COVID-19. Study at large: Both acute and convalescent COVID-19 samples were obtained from the United States, Italy and Spain.

The TCR was taken from a human donor with acute or convalescent COVID-19. The donor label of this sample is uncertain. V gene TRBV11-3 combines with J gene TRBJ1-1, with no clear D. The sequenced sample consisted of peripheral blood. The CDR3 DNA sequence: TGTGCCAGCAGCCCCCAGGTCGGGGTGGGCGCTTTCTTT. As protein: CASSPQVGVGAFF.